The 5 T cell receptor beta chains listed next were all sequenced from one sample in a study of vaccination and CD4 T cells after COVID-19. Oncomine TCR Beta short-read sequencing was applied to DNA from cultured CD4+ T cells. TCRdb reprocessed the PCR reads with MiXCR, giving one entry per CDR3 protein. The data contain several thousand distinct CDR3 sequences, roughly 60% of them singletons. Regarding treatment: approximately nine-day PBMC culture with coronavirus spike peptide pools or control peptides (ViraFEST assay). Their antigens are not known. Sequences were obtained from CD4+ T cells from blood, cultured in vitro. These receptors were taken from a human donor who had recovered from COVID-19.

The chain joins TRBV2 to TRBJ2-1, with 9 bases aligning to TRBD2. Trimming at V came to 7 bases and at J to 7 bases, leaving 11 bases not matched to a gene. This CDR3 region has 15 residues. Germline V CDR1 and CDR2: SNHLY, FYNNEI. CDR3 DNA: TGTGCCAGCAACCAGGTTAGCGGGAGTGGGAATGAGCAGTTCTTC. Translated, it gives CASNQVSGSGNEQFF.

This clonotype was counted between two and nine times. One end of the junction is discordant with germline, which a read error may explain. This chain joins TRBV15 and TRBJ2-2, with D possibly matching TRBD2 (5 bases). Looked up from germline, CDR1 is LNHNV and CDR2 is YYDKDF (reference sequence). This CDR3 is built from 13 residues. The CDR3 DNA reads TGTGCCACCAGCAGAGGCCTTCCCGGGGAGCTTTTTTTT. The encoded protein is CATSRGLPGELFF.

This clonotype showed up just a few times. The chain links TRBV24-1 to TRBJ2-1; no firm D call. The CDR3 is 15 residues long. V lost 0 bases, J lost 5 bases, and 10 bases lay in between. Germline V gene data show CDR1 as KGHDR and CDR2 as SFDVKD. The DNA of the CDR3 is TGTGCCACCAGTGATTTGCGAACCAGGCACAATGAGCAGTTCTTC. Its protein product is CATSDLRTRHNEQFF.

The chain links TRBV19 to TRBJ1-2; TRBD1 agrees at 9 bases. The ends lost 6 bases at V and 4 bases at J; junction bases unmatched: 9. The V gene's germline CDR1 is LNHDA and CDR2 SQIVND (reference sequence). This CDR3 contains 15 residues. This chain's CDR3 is CASRVNGQGTYGYTF. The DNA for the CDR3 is TGTGCCAGTAGAGTAAACGGACAGGGGACCTATGGCTACACCTTC.

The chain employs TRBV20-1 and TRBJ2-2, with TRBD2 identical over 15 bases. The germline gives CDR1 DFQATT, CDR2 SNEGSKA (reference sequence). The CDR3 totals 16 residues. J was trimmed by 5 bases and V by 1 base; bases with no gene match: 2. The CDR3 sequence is CSARAGLAGGTGELFF. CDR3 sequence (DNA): TGCAGTGCTAGAGCCGGACTAGCGGGAGGGACCGGGGAGCTGTTTTTT.